The entry that follows covers one TCR beta chain sequence. Antigen specificity is unknown. This sample was taken from a study of PD-1 blockade in mismatch repair-deficient tumors. The study's findings and limits: Rapid post-treatment expansion, then contraction, generally preceding radiologic response, marked tumor-resident clones.

The data were produced by immunoSEQ multiplex PCR, yet TCRdb's version contains in-frame clones alone and is incomplete. The data contain around 120,000 clones, about 88% of them singletons. The CDR3 runs to 15 residues. Germline V gene data show CDR1 as SGHNT and CDR2 as YYREEE (reference sequence). Trimming took 0 bases from V and 3 from J, leaving 7 bases between them. The chain recombines TRBV5-4 with TRBJ2-6; tentatively, D is TRBD1 or TRBD2 (5 bases each). Here the sequenced sample was peripheral blood, taken roughly 67 weeks after starting pembrolizumab. This receptor was obtained from an adult with mismatch repair-deficient cancer. The CDR3 spells CASSLVGVGANVLTF. The DNA of the CDR3 is TGTGCCAGCAGCTTGGTGGGGGTTGGGGCCAACGTCCTGACTTTC.